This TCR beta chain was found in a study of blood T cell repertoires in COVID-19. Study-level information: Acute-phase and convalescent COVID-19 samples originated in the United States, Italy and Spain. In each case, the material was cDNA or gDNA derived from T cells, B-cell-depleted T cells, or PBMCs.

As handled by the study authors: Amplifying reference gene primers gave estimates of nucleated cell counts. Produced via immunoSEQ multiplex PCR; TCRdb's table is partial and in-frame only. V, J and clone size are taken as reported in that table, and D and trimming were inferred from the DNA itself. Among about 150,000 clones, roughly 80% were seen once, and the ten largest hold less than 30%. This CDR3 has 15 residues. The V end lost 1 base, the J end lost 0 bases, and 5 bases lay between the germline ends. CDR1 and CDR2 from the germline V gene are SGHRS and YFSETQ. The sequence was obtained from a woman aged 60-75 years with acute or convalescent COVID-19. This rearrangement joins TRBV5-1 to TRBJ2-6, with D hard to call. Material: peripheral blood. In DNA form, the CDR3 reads TGCGCCAGCAGCTTGCGGAGCTCTGGGGCCAACGTCCTGACTTTC. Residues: CASSLRSSGANVLTF.